This T cell receptor beta chain was documented in a study of blood T cells in healthy people across ages. The CDR3 totals 12 residues. Trimming removed 7 bases from V and 8 bases from J, with 15 bases in between. CDR1 is SQVTM and CDR2 is ANQGSEA in the germline V gene. In its sample, this clonotype was seen many times. With a J-beta primer mix and a sample-barcoded 5' primer, a second PCR ran roughly 7 to 11 cycles. Each cDNA was tagged by a template-switch adaptor containing 12 random nucleotides. TCRdb reanalysed the 5' RACE reads using MiXCR and keeps one entry per CDR3 protein. The profile shows around 1.7 million distinct CDR3 sequences, about 28% of them singletons.

The rearrangement uses TRBV29-1 and TRBJ2-1; D remains unclear. The sequence derives from a woman aged 25 to 39 in good health. The source material was blood. The CDR3 loop is CSARPSGDEQFF. The CDR3 DNA follows: TGCAGCGCCCGACCGTCTGGAGATGAGCAGTTCTTC.